This T cell receptor beta chain was sequenced during a study of CD8+ T cells in alopecia areata. Across the whole study: Affected scalp percentage set treated patients' severity scores.

As for treatment: oral pan-JAK inhibitor, 5-10 mg twice daily. cDNA reverse transcribed from extracted RNA served as the sequencing template. This table comes from immunoSEQ multiplex PCR, and its TCRdb copy is limited to in-frame clones, with some not included. The sample includes about 120,000 clones, 53% of them seen just once. This CDR3 is built from 11 residues. The V gene's germline CDR1 is SQVTM and CDR2 ANQGSEA. V was pared by 5 bases and J by 3 bases, with 4 bases between. The source of this sequence is a human donor with alopecia areata. The rearrangement joins TRBV29-1 to TRBJ2-2; D gene unclear. This specimen consisted of CD4+ T cells sorted from blood, obtained at week 4, from a patient treated with tofacitinib. The CDR3 DNA is TGCAGCGTTAAGGACACCGGGGAGCTGTTTTTT. Encoded protein: CSVKDTGELFF.